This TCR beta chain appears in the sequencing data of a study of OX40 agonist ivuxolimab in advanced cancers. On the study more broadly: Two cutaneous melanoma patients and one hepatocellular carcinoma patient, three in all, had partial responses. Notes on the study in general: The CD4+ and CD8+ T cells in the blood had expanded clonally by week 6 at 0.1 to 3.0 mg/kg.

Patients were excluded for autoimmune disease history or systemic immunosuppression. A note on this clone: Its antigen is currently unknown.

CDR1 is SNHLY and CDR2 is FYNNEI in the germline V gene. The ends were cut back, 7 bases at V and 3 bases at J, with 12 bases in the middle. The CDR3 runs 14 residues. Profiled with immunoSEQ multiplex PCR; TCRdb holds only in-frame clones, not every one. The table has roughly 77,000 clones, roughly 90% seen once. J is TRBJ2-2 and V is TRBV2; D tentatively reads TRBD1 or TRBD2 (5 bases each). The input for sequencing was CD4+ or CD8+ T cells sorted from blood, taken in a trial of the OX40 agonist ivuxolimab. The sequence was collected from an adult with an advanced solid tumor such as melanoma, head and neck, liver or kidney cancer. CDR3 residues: CASIRGAYTGELFF. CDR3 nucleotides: TGTGCCAGCATTAGAGGGGCATACACCGGGGAGCTGTTTTTT.